The source of this TCR beta chain is a study of cytomegalovirus exposure and HLA in healthy donors. Study outcomes and limitations: High sensitivity and specificity were reportedly achieved when the classifier diagnosed cytomegalovirus status. Researchers reported in a later analysis that a missense DCLRE1C variant was tied to TCR beta V- and J-gene trimming. The listing of 150 to 200 TCR beta chains classed them as cytomegalovirus-associated. V segments that were indistinguishable, TRBV6-2 and TRBV6-3 among them, were omitted from analysis.

Amplification used 60 Vbeta primers and 13 Jbeta primers. Profiling relied on immunoSEQ multiplex PCR, and the TCRdb table lists in-frame clones only, not all of them. Of some 200,000 clones listed, around three quarters were seen once; the top ten hold around 1.9%. About this clone: What it binds is not known.

Germline-derived CDR1 and CDR2 are SGHDT and YYEEEE. Trimming pared 0 bases from V and 0 bases from J, leaving 10 bases between. This CDR3 has 16 residues. The clonotype was recovered from a woman in her 30s in good health and CMV-seronegative. Sample: PBMCs. The chain joins TRBV5-6 to TRBJ1-3; TRBD1 is a possible D gene (5 bases). The chain's CDR3 is CASSLGAGPSGNTIYF. In DNA, the CDR3 is TGTGCCAGCAGCTTGGGGGCAGGGCCCTCTGGAAACACCATATATTTT.